What follows describes a single T cell receptor (beta chain). Antigen: not known. Trimming stripped 0 bases from V and 2 bases from J, with 15 bases between. The germline gives CDR1 LGHNA, CDR2 YSLEER. CDR3 length equals 17 residues. MiXCR was run by TCRdb on the reads, yielding one entry per CDR3 protein. The sample yields roughly 80,000 distinct CDR3 sequences, 20% to 30% seen once. This sample is part of a study of T cell repertoires in cytomegalovirus infection. Points from the study as a whole: What dominated the ex vivo response were HLA-C-restricted CMV-specific TCR beta clonotypes.

V gene TRBV4-3 combines with J gene TRBJ2-3; either TRBD1 or TRBD2 may fit D (5 bases each). The receptor was derived from a human donor in good health (CMV status not recorded). Some clones in this sample may be carry-over from other donors' samples. Specimen: CD8+ T cells from cultured PBMCs, collected from culture after CMV antigen stimulation. CDR3 sequence reads: CASSQDRGGIFTDTQYF. CDR3 nucleotide sequence: TGCGCCAGCAGCCAAGATCGTGGGGGTATCTTCACAGATACGCAGTATTTT.